Listed below are T cell receptor beta chains from one sample, sequenced in a study of blood T cell repertoires in COVID-19. TCRdb's copy holds only in-frame clones and misses some; the assay was immunoSEQ multiplex PCR. The sample has 63,000 or so clones; about 81% are singletons. The sequenced material came from peripheral blood. The receptors come from a human donor in a cohort sampled during active COVID-19. CDR3s include the opening cysteine and the closing phenylalanine or tryptophan. A D gene is named only where the DNA matches it firmly. Only some rows state a clone size, as once, few, many or a class for expanded clones.

size,D,J,V,CDR3,DNA
NA,TRBD2,TRBJ2-1,TRBV2,CASSYPGLAVEQFF,TGTGCCAGCTCGTACCCGGGACTAGCGGTTGAGCAGTTCTTC
NA,NA,TRBJ1-1,TRBV28,CASSLSHRSEAFF,TGTGCCAGCAGTTTATCACACCGTTCGGAGGCTTTCTTT
NA,TRBD1,TRBJ2-1,TRBV3-1/TRBV3-2,CASTPTGTPYNEQFF,TGTGCCAGCACCCCGACAGGGACCCCCTACAATGAGCAGTTCTTC
NA,TRBD1,TRBJ1-1,TRBV5-6,CASSPPGQGVPEAFF,TGTGCCAGCAGCCCGCCGGGACAGGGAGTCCCTGAAGCTTTCTTT
NA,TRBD2,TRBJ2-3,TRBV9,CASSVGFTSGSTDTQYF,TGTGCCAGCAGCGTAGGGTTCACTAGCGGGAGTACAGATACGCAGTATTTT
NA,NA,TRBJ2-6,TRBV11-2,CASSFTGAGGANVLTF,TGTGCCAGCAGCTTCACGGGAGCAGGTGGGGCCAACGTCCTGACTTTC
NA,NA,TRBJ1-3,TRBV7-9,CASSARDNLGGDTIYF,TGTGCCAGCAGCGCCCGGGACAACCTTGGGGGGGACACCATATATTTT
NA,TRBD1,TRBJ1-2,TRBV24-1,CATSDPRQGRDGYTF,TGTGCCACCAGTGATCCGAGACAGGGGCGGGATGGCTACACCTTC
NA,TRBD2,TRBJ2-5,TRBV7-9,CASSPSPGGWETQYF,TGTGCCAGCAGCCCTTCCCCGGGGGGTTGGGAGACCCAGTACTTC
NA,NA,TRBJ2-7,TRBV11-2,CASSLYGSSEQYF,TGTGCCAGCAGCTTATACGGGAGCTCCGAGCAGTACTTC
NA,NA,TRBJ1-6,TRBV21-1,CASSKGSVGGQVHSPLHF,TGTGCCAGCAGCAAGGGGAGCGTCGGGGGACAGGTACATTCACCCCTCCACTTT
NA,TRBD1,TRBJ2-7,TRBV3-1/TRBV3-2,CASSQGDSNYEQYF,TGTGCCAGCAGCCAAGGGGACAGCAACTACGAGCAGTACTTC
NA,TRBD2,TRBJ2-5,TRBV28,CASSPGLALQETQYF,TGTGCCAGCAGCCCGGGACTAGCGCTTCAAGAGACCCAGTACTTC
many,NA,TRBJ2-2,TRBV7-2,CASSPSTSGTGELFF,TGTGCCAGCAGCCCTTCAACGTCGGGCACCGGGGAGCTGTTTTTT
NA,TRBD2,TRBJ2-5,TRBV27,CASSSLAGGPEETQYF,TGTGCCAGCAGTTCCCTAGCGGGAGGGCCGGAAGAGACCCAGTACTTC
NA,TRBD1,TRBJ2-7,TRBV19,CASTGTDYEQYF,TGTGCCAGTACAGGGACAGACTACGAGCAGTACTTC
NA,TRBD2,TRBJ2-7,TRBV5-1,CASSLGLAGGRDEQYF,TGCGCCAGCAGCTTGGGGCTAGCCGGAGGGAGGGACGAGCAGTACTTC
NA,TRBD2,TRBJ2-7,TRBV6-5,CASSFSGGTGEQYF,TGTGCCAGCAGTTTTAGCGGGGGGACGGGGGAGCAGTACTTC
NA,NA,TRBJ2-1,TRBV18,CASSPQGYNEQFF,TGTGCCAGCTCACCACAGGGGTACAATGAGCAGTTCTTC
NA,TRBD1,TRBJ2-5,TRBV25-1,CASRNTGEETQYF,TGTGCCAGCCGTAATACAGGGGAAGAGACCCAGTACTTC
few,TRBD1,TRBJ1-5,TRBV24-1,CATIPRQGESEQPQHF,TGTGCCACCATCCCTCGACAGGGGGAAAGTGAGCAGCCCCAGCATTTT
NA,NA,TRBJ2-5,TRBV28,CASSVAGPYQETQYF,TGTGCCAGCAGTGTAGCAGGGCCCTATCAAGAGACCCAGTACTTC
NA,NA,TRBJ2-1,TRBV5-4,CASSLRNEQFF,TGTGCCAGCAGCTTGCGCAATGAGCAGTTCTTC
NA,TRBD2,TRBJ2-7,TRBV7-2,CASSLTSGVYEQYF,TGTGCCAGCAGCCTGACTAGCGGGGTCTACGAGCAGTACTTC
NA,TRBD1,TRBJ1-4,TRBV3-1/TRBV3-2,CASSLRSGTGGEKLFF,TGTGCCAGCAGCCTACGCTCCGGGACAGGGGGCGAAAAACTGTTTTTT
NA,NA,TRBJ2-1,TRBV15,CATSRDKSYNEQFF,TGTGCCACCAGCAGAGATAAGAGCTACAATGAGCAGTTCTTC
NA,TRBD1,TRBJ1-1,TRBV2,CASSEQGADTEAFF,TGTGCCAGCAGTGAACAGGGGGCGGACACTGAAGCTTTCTTT
NA,NA,TRBJ2-5,TRBV5-8,CASSPRGKETQYF,TGTGCCAGCAGCCCTAGGGGGAAAGAGACCCAGTACTTC
NA,TRBD1,TRBJ2-3,TRBV24-1,CATGEQETGEFADTQYF,TGTGCCACAGGGGAACAGGAGACAGGGGAGTTCGCAGATACGCAGTATTTT
NA,NA,TRBJ2-7,TRBV7-8,CASSLDYYEQYF,TGTGCCAGCAGCTTAGATTACTACGAGCAGTACTTC
NA,TRBD1,TRBJ1-4,TRBV5-1,CASTRGDEKLFF,TGCGCCAGCACCAGGGGGGATGAAAAACTGTTTTTT
NA,TRBD2,TRBJ2-7,TRBV11-2,CASSLGLASGSIGEQYF,TGTGCCAGCAGCTTAGGGCTCGCTAGCGGGAGTATTGGCGAGCAGTACTTC
NA,NA,TRBJ2-3,TRBV24-1,CATGQSDTQYF,TGTGCCACCGGACAGTCCGATACGCAGTATTTT
few,NA,TRBJ2-7,TRBV3-1/TRBV3-2,CASSQMGLQWAF,TGTGCCAGCAGCCAGATGGGACTCCAGTGGGCTTTC
NA,NA,TRBJ2-1,TRBV6-5,CASSYSNAGNEQFF,TGTGCCAGCAGTTACTCGAACGCCGGCAATGAGCAGTTCTTC
NA,TRBD2,TRBJ2-1,TRBV5-6,CASSLGLAGGPRDEQFF,TGTGCCAGCAGCTTGGGACTAGCGGGAGGGCCGCGGGATGAGCAGTTCTTC
NA,NA,TRBJ1-2,TRBV7-2,CASSAGGTYGYTF,TGTGCCAGCAGCGCCGGAGGAACCTATGGCTACACCTTC
NA,NA,TRBJ2-5,TRBV24-1,CATSDEVGLEETQYF,TGTGCCACCAGTGATGAGGTCGGCCTCGAAGAGACCCAGTACTTC
once,NA,TRBJ2-4,TRBV6-1,CASSEGEAIQYF,TGTGCCAGCAGTGAAGGGGAGGCCATTCAGTACTTC
NA,TRBD1,TRBJ2-7,TRBV7-2,CASSLSQGAIYEQYF,TGTGCCAGCAGCCTATCTCAGGGGGCTATCTACGAGCAGTACTTC
NA,TRBD1,TRBJ2-2,TRBV19,CASSIQGARTGELFF,TGTGCCAGTAGTATACAGGGGGCGCGAACCGGGGAGCTGTTTTTT
few,NA,TRBJ1-5,TRBV28,CASSLFDLRGQPQHF,TGTGCCAGCAGTTTGTTTGATCTCCGCGGTCAGCCCCAGCATTTT
NA,TRBD1,TRBJ2-7,TRBV2,CASSRQGASYEQYF,TGTGCCAGCAGTCGACAGGGGGCCTCCTACGAGCAGTACTTC
once,TRBD1,TRBJ2-7,TRBV11-2,CASSSIKGQPYEQYF,TGTGCCAGCAGCTCAATAAAGGGACAGCCCTACGAGCAGTACTTC
NA,TRBD1,TRBJ1-1,TRBV28,CASGTGVGGVTEAFF,TGTGCCAGCGGGACAGGGGTCGGAGGGGTCACTGAAGCTTTCTTT
NA,NA,TRBJ2-2,TRBV27,CASAANTGELFF,TGTGCCAGCGCCGCGAACACCGGGGAACTGTTTTTT
NA,TRBD2,TRBJ2-3,TRBV7-2,CASSLALAGGTDTQYF,TGTGCCAGCAGCTTAGCCCTAGCGGGAGGGACAGATACGCAGTATTTT
NA,TRBD1,TRBJ1-1,TRBV18,CASSRQGGTEAFF,TGTGCCAGCTCACGACAGGGAGGAACTGAAGCTTTCTTT